This T cell receptor beta chain was recovered during a study of blood T cell repertoires in COVID-19. Study background: From the United States, Italy and Spain came samples of acute and convalescent COVID-19.

The method was immunoSEQ multiplex PCR; TCRdb's version includes in-frame clones alone and lacks a portion of them. The sample includes 150,000 or so clones, 81% seen only once; the top ten take 5.6%. This clone was found once. The length of the CDR3 is 16 residues. Germline lookup yields CDR1 ENHRY and CDR2 SYGVKD. Trimming left V 2 bases short and J 0 bases short, with 11 bases between. Material: PBMCs or T cells enriched from blood (not recorded which). The clonotype was recovered from a woman between 35 and 50 years old with acute COVID-19. The V gene is TRBV10-3, the J gene TRBJ1-3; D not resolved. Here the CDR3 reads CAISENGFLSGNTIYF. For the CDR3, the DNA is TGTGCCATCAGTGAGAACGGTTTCCTCTCTGGAAACACCATATATTTT.